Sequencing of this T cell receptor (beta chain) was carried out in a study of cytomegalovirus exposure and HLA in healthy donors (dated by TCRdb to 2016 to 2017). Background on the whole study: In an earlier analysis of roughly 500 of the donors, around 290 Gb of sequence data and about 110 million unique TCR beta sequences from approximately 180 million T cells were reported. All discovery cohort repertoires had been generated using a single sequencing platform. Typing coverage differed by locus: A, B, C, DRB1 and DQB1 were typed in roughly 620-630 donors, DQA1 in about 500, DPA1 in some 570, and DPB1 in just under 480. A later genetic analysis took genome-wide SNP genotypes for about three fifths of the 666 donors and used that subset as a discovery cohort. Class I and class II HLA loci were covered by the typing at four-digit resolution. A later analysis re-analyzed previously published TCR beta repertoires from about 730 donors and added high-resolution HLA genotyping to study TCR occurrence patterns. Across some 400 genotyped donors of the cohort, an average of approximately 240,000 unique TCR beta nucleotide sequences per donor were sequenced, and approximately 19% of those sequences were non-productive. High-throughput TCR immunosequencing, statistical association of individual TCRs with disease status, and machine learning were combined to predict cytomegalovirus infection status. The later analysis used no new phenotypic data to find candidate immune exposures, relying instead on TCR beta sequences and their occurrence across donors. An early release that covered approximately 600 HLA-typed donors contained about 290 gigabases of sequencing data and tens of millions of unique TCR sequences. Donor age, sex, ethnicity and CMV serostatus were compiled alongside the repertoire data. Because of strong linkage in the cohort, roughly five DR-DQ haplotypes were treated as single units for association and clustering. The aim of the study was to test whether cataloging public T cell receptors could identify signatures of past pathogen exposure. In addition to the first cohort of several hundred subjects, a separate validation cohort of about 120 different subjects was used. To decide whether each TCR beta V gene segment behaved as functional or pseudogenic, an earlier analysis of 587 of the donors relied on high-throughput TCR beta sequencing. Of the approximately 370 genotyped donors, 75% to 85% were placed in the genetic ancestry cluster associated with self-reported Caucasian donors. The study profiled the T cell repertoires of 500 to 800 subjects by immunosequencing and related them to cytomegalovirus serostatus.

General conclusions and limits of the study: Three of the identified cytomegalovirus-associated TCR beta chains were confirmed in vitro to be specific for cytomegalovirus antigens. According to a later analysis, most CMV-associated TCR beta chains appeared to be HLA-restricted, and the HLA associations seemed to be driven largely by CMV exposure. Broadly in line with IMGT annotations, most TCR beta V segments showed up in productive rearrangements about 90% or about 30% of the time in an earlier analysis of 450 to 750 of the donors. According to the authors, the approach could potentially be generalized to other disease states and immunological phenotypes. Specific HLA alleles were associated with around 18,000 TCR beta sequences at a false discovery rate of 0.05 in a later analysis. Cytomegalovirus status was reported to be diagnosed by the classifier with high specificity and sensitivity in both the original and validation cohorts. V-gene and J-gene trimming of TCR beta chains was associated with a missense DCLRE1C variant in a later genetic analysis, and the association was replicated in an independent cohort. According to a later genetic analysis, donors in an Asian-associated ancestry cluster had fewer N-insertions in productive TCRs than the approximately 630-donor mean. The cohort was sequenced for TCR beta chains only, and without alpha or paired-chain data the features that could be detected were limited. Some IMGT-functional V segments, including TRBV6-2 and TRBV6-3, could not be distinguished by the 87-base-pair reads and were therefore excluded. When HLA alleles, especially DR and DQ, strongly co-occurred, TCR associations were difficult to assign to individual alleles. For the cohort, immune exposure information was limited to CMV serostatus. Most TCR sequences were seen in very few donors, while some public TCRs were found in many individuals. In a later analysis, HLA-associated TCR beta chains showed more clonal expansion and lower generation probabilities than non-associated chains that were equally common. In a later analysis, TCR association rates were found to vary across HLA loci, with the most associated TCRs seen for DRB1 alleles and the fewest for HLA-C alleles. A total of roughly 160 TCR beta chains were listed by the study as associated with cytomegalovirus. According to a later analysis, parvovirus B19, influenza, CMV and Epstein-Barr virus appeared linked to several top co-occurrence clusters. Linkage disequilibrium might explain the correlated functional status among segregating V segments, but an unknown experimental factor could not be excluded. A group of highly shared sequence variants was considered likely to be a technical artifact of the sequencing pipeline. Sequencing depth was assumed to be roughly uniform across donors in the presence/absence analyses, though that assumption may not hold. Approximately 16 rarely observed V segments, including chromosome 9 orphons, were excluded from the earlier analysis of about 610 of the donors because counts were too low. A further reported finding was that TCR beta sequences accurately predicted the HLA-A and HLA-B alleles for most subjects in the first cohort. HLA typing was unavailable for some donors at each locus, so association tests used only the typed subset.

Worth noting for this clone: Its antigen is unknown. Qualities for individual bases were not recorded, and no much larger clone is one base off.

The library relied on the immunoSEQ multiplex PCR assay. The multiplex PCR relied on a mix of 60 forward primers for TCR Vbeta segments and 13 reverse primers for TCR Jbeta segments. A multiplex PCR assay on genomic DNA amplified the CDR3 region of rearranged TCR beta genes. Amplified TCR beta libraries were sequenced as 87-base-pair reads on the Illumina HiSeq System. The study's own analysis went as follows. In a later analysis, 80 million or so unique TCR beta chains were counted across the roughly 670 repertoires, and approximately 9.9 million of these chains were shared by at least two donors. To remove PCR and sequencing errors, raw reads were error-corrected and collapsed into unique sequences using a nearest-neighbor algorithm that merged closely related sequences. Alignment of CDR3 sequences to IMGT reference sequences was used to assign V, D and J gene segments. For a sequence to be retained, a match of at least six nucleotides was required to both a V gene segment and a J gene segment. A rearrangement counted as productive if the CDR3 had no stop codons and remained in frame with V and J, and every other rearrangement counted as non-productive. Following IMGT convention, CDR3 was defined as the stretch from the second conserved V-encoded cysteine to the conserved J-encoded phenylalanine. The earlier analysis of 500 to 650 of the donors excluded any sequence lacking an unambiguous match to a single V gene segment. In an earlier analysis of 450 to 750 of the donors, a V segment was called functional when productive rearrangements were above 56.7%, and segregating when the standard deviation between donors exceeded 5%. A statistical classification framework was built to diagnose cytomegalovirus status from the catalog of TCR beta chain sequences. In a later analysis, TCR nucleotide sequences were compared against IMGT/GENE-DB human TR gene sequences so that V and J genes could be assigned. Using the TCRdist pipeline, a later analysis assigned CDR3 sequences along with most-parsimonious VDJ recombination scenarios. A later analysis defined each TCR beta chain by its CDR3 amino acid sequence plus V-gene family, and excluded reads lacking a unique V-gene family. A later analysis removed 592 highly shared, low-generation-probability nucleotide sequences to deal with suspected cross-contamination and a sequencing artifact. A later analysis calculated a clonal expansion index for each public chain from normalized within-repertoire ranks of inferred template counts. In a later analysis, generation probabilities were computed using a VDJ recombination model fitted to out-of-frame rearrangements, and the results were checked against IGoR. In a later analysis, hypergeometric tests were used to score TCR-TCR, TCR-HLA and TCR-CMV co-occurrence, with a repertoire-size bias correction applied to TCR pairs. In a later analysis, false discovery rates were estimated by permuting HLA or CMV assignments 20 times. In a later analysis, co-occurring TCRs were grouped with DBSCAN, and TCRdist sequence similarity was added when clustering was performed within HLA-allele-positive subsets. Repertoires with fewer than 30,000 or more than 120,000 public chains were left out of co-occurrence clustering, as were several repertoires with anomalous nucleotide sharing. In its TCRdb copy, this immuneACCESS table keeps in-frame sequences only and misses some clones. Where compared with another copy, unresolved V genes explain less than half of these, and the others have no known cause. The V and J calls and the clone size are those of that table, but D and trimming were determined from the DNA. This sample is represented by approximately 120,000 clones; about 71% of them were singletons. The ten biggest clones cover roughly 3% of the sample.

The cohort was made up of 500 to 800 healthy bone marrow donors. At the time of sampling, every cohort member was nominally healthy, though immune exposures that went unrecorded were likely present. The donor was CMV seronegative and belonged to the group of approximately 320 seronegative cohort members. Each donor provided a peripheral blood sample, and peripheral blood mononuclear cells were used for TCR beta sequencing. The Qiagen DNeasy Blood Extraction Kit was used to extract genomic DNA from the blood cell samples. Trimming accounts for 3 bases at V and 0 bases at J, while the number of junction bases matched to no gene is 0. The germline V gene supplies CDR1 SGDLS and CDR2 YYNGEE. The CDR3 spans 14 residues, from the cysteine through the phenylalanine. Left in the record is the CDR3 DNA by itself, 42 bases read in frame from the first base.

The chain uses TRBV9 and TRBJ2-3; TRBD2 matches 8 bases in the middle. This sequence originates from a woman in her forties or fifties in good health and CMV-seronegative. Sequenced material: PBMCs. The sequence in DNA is TGTGCCAGCAGCGCTAGCGGGAGCACAGATACGCAGTATTTT. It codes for CASSASGSTDTQYF.